The 24 T cell receptor beta chains below come from one sample, sequenced in a study of shared clonotypes between healthy human individuals. Generated by immunoSEQ multiplex PCR, the TCRdb table keeps only in-frame clones and is missing some. The profile shows a few hundred thousand clones, about 69% of them singletons. The material sequenced was memory CD4+ T cells sorted from blood. The subset: CD45RA-negative fraction. Receptors originate from a man aged 30 to 45 in good health.

The genes are TRBV5-5 and TRBJ2-7; 11 bases are a match to TRBD2. CDR3 length: 14 residues. Germline values: CDR1 SGHKS, CDR2 YYEKEE (reference sequence). The trim removed 4 bases at V and 2 bases at J, leaving 2 bases unmatched. The CDR3 loop is CASSVTSGTYEQYF. CDR3 DNA: TGTGCCAGCAGCGTGACTAGCGGGACCTACGAGCAGTACTTC.

V gene TRBV14 combines with J gene TRBJ2-1; tentative D call: TRBD2 (5 bases). Germline V gene lookup returns CDR1 SGHDN and CDR2 FVKESK. CDR3 length: 15 residues. The V end was cut by 2 bases, the J end by 4 bases, with 12 bases between. CDR3 in amino acids: CASSQRGSRYNEQFF. CDR3 DNA sequence: TGTGCCAGCAGCCAACGGGGTAGCCGTTACAATGAGCAGTTCTTC.

The chain couples TRBV2 to TRBJ2-1; D is possibly TRBD2 (6 bases). Per the germline V gene, CDR1 is SNHLY and CDR2 is FYNNEI. CDR3 size: 16 residues. V lost 8 bases and J 3 bases, leaving 20 bases between the germline ends. CDR3 amino acids: CASAPRERPVYNEQFF. The CDR3 nucleotides read TGTGCCAGCGCCCCCCGGGAGCGGCCAGTCTACAATGAGCAGTTCTTC.

This clone was seen more than once but under ten times. The genes are TRBV5-1 and TRBJ2-7, with D possibly being TRBD1 or TRBD2 (5 bases each). The CDR3 has 13 residues. V lost 9 bases and J 3 bases, leaving 16 bases between the germline ends. Germline lookup yields CDR1 SGHRS and CDR2 YFSETQ. DNA of the CDR3: TGCGCCACCTCCCGGGACCGTCTCTACGAGCAGTACTTC. Amino acid sequence: CATSRDRLYEQYF. The full variable domain, rest sourced from reference TRBV5-1 and TRBJ2-7, is KAGVTQTPRYLIKTRGQQVTLSCSPISGHRSVSWYQQTPGQGLQFLFEYFSETQRNKGNFPGRFSGRQFSNSRSEMNVSTLELGDSALYLCATSRDRLYEQYFGPGTRLTVT.

The chain has TRBV7-2 and TRBJ2-7; D gene uncertain. Per the germline V gene, CDR1 is SGHTA and CDR2 is FQGNSA. V was cut by 7 bases and J by 0 bases, with 13 bases left in between. CDR3 length: 14 residues. DNA for the CDR3: TGTGCCAGCAAGCTTGCGATAAACTCCTACGAGCAGTACTTC. This gives the protein CASKLAINSYEQYF.

The chain combines TRBV7-6 with TRBJ2-5; the D call may be TRBD1 or TRBD2 (6 bases each). Germline lookup yields CDR1 SGHVS and CDR2 FNYEAQ. The ends were cut back, 6 bases at V and 1 base at J, with 15 bases in the middle. This CDR3 comprises 15 residues. The CDR3 DNA reads TGTGCCAGCAGGAGGGGCCGGGGGCTCCAAGAGACCCAGTACTTC. Translation: CASRRGRGLQETQYF. Drawing the rest from reference TRBV7-6 and TRBJ2-5, the complete variable domain is GAGVSQSPRYKVTKRGQDVALRCDPISGHVSLYWYRQALGQGPEFLTYFNYEAQQDKSGLPNDRFSAERPEGSISTLTIQRTEQRDSAMYRCASRRGRGLQETQYFGPGTRLLVL.

This chain links TRBV5-5 with TRBJ1-2, with TRBD1 matching 11 bases. V lost 5 bases to trimming and J lost 12 bases; unmatched junction nucleotides: 12. Germline assignment: CDR1 SGHKS and CDR2 YYEKEE (reference sequence). This CDR3 spans 14 amino acids. CDR3 protein: CASSSPGQGVPHTF. The CDR3 DNA is TGTGCCAGCAGTTCCCCGGGACAGGGGGTTCCCCACACCTTC.

The chain couples TRBV5-1 to TRBJ2-5; D is uncertain. Trimming removed 3 bases at V and 2 bases at J, with 5 bases between. The CDR3 has 12 residues. Germline CDR1 SGHRS, CDR2 YFSETQ. Here the CDR3 reads CASSYDQETQYF. The CDR3 DNA reads TGCGCCAGCAGCTACGATCAAGAGACCCAGTACTTC.

This clone was observed a few times. This rearrangement joins TRBV4-3 to TRBJ2-7, with TRBD2 matching 7 bases. Per the germline V gene, CDR1 is LGHNA and CDR2 is YSLEER. CDR3 size: 16 residues. The J segment lost 3 bases and the V segment lost 2 bases, leaving 10 bases of the junction unmatched. Written as DNA, the CDR3 is TGCGCCAGCAGCCAAATGAGGAGCGGGAACCACTACGAGCAGTACTTC. Its protein product is CASSQMRSGNHYEQYF.

The V and J genes are TRBV28 and TRBJ1-1, with 7 bases identical to TRBD1. CDR1 and CDR2 (germline): MDHEN, SYDVKM. The length of the CDR3 is 13 residues. V was pared by 2 bases and J by 10 bases, with 7 bases of the junction left unmatched. CDR3 nucleotide sequence: TGTGCCAGCAGTTTACTCACAGGGGAGGGAGCTTTCTTT. Residues: CASSLLTGEGAFF. The variable domain in full, with the rest retrieved from reference TRBV28 and TRBJ1-1, is DVKVTQSSRYLVKRTGEKVFLECVQDMDHENMFWYRQDPGLGLRLIYFSYDVKMKEKGDIPEGYSVSREKKERFSLILESASTNQTSMYLCASSLLTGEGAFFGQGTRLTVV.

V usage is TRBV6-1 and J usage is TRBJ1-2, with a weak D call TRBD1 (5 bases). V dropped 6 bases and J dropped 3 bases, with 8 bases sitting between them. The CDR3 contains 12 residues. The germline V gene encodes CDR1 MNHNS and CDR2 SASEGT. CDR3 in DNA: TGTGCCAGCAGGGGAGGGGACTATGGCTACACCTTC. It is translated as CASRGGDYGYTF.

On this clone itself: At the DNA level, this CDR3 is encoded by other sequences in the same sample as well. V usage is TRBV18 and J usage is TRBJ2-5; 7 bases are shared with TRBD1. The CDR3 spans 15 residues. CDR1 and CDR2 (germline): KGHSH, LQKENI. V was clipped by 1 base and J by 1 base; unmatched bases: 3. CDR3 bases: TGTGCCAGCTCACCACGGGACAGCTCCCAAGAGACCCAGTACTTC. It yields the protein CASSPRDSSQETQYF.

V and J are TRBV29-1 and TRBJ2-3, with 7 bases that match TRBD2. This CDR3 has 15 amino acids. The V segment lost 6 bases and the J segment 8 bases; nucleotides outside the gene matches: 17. Germline CDR1 is SQVTM and CDR2 is ANQGSEA. The CDR3 sequence is CSVAPRLATHGTQYF. CDR3 nucleotides: TGCAGCGTCGCACCTCGACTAGCCACTCATGGTACGCAGTATTTT.

J is TRBJ2-7 and V is TRBV7-2; TRBD1 agrees at 7 bases. The germline gives CDR1 SGHTA, CDR2 FQGNSA. This CDR3 region has 18 residues. Trimming removed 5 bases from V and 0 bases from J; junction bases left unmatched: 16. The CDR3 loop is CASSRHGRGRGTSYEQYF. CDR3 sequence (DNA): TGTGCCAGCAGCCGACACGGTAGGGGCAGGGGGACCTCCTACGAGCAGTACTTC.

The CDR3: CATSAEYQETQYF. In DNA, the CDR3 is TGTGCCACCTCGGCGGAGTACCAAGAGACCCAGTACTTC. The chain combines TRBV27 with TRBJ2-5; D gene uncertain. The germline V gene has CDR1 MNHEY and CDR2 SMNVEV (reference sequence). The V end lost 10 bases, the J end lost 0 bases, and 12 bases lay between the germline ends. The CDR3 is 13 amino acids.

The rearrangement joins TRBV6-5 to TRBJ2-7; TRBD2 aligns across 7 bases. Losses at the gene ends were 2 bases for V and 2 bases for J; bases not matched to a gene: 6. Germline V CDR1 and CDR2: MNHEY, SVGAGI. CDR3 length equals 15 residues. The CDR3 protein is CASSYRSSGTYEQYF. In nucleotides, the CDR3 is TGTGCCAGCAGTTACAGGTCTAGCGGAACCTACGAGCAGTACTTC.

V is TRBV19 and J is TRBJ2-7; D is possibly TRBD2 (6 bases). The CDR3 is 13 residues long. CDR1 is LNHDA, CDR2 SQIVND, per germline (reference sequence). With 3 bases removed from V and 8 bases from J, the gap between germline ends came to 14 bases. CDR3 sequence reads: CASSMTPGGQQYF. The DNA for the CDR3 is TGTGCCAGTAGTATGACCCCCGGAGGGCAGCAGTACTTC.

The chain couples TRBV7-8 to TRBJ2-7; 8 nucleotides align to TRBD2. The germline CDR1 and CDR2 sequences are SGHVS and FQNEAQ. This CDR3 has 14 residues. V lost 1 base to trimming and J lost 7 bases; unmatched junction nucleotides: 6. The CDR3 nucleotides read TGTGCCAGCAGCTTAGAGAGACTAGCGAGGGAGCAGTACTTC. The encoded protein is CASSLERLAREQYF.

This clone has only a few counts. The V call is TRBV9, the J call TRBJ1-1, with D hard to call. There are 14 residues in the CDR3. Trimming left V 4 bases short and J 0 bases short, with 10 bases between. Germline CDR1 is SGDLS and CDR2 is YYNGEE. The CDR3 loop reads CASSLNLMNTEAFF. Written as DNA, the CDR3 is TGTGCCAGCAGCTTAAACCTCATGAACACTGAAGCTTTCTTT.

The V and J genes are TRBV5-1 and TRBJ1-2, with 9 bases matching TRBD1. The CDR3 loop spans 15 amino acids. The germline V gene has CDR1 SGHRS and CDR2 YFSETQ. Trimming at V came to 1 base and at J to 8 bases, leaving 9 bases not matched to a gene. CDR3 bases: TGCGCCAGCAGCTTGCATTGGGACAGGGATCGGGGCTACACCTTC. Its translation: CASSLHWDRDRGYTF.

This rearrangement joins TRBV14 to TRBJ2-1; TRBD2 matches at 10 bases. With V trimmed by 0 bases and J by 2 bases, 7 bases remained unmatched. Looked up from germline, CDR1 is SGHDN and CDR2 is FVKESK. The CDR3 covers 18 residues. In nucleotides, the CDR3 is TGTGCCAGCAGCCAAGATTTAGGACTAGCGGTCACCTACAATGAGCAGTTCTTC. It is translated as CASSQDLGLAVTYNEQFF.

V is TRBV2 and J is TRBJ2-3, with a weak D call TRBD2 (6 bases). The germline V gene encodes CDR1 SNHLY and CDR2 FYNNEI. The CDR3 spans 21 residues. Deletions cut 8 bases from V and 2 bases from J, with 35 bases between. The CDR3: CASWPSRWERAQKITTDTQYF. The CDR3 DNA is TGTGCCAGCTGGCCCTCCCGGTGGGAGCGGGCGCAAAAAATAACCACAGATACGCAGTATTTT. Looking up the rest from reference TRBV2 and TRBJ2-3 gives the full variable domain: EPEVTQTPSHQVTQMGQEVILRCVPISNHLYFYWYRQILGQKVEFLVSFYNNEISEKSEIFDDQFSVERPDGSNFTLKIRSTKLEDSAMYFCASWPSRWERAQKITTDTQYFGPGTRLTVL.

The chain is built from TRBV5-1 and TRBJ1-2; 9 positions agree with TRBD1. J was trimmed by 2 bases and V by 4 bases; bases with no gene match: 3. CDR3 length: 14 residues. The V gene's germline CDR1 is SGHRS and CDR2 YFSETQ. CDR3 sequence (DNA): TGCGCCAGCAGCCACGGGACAGGGAACTATGGCTACACCTTC. It specifies CASSHGTGNYGYTF.

V gene TRBV19 combines with J gene TRBJ2-7, with TRBD2 matching 12 bases. The CDR3 runs to 15 residues. The germline gives CDR1 LNHDA, CDR2 SQIVND (reference sequence). Germline trimming cut 8 bases from V and 1 base from J; bases unmatched to any gene: 6. CDR3 residues: CASGRGTSGSYEQYF. DNA for the CDR3: TGTGCCAGTGGCAGGGGGACTAGCGGGTCCTACGAGCAGTACTTC.